The 9 T cell receptor beta chains in this list originate from one sample, sequenced in a study of blood T cell repertoires in COVID-19. Sequenced by immunoSEQ multiplex PCR; TCRdb stores in-frame clones only, minus some. The sample holds fewer than 60,000 clones, about four fifths seen once. What was sequenced was peripheral blood. All receptors derive from a man aged 65-85 years with active COVID-19.

This chain uses TRBV7-2 with TRBJ2-3; the D gene is possibly TRBD2 (6 bases). Germline CDR1 is SGHTA and CDR2 is FQGNSA. V was shortened by 5 bases and J by 0 bases, with 15 bases between the two germline ends. CDR3 length: 16 amino acids. The CDR3 loop is CASSARGLASTDTQYF. The DNA for the CDR3 is TGTGCCAGCAGCGCACGCGGGCTAGCGAGCACAGATACGCAGTATTTT.

The CDR3 nucleotides are TGTGCCAGCAGCTTGGAGGGCCGGAGGGCCTACGAGCAGTACTTC. Translated: CASSLEGRRAYEQYF. The chain carries TRBV5-6 and TRBJ2-7, with D possibly matching TRBD2 (6 bases). The CDR3 has 15 residues. Germline assignment: CDR1 SGHDT and CDR2 YYEEEE. The V end was cut by 0 bases, the J end by 2 bases, with 12 bases between.

V usage is TRBV7-2 and J usage is TRBJ1-1; tentative D call: TRBD1 (6 bases). Germline loops: CDR1 SGHTA, CDR2 FQGNSA. Deletions cut 4 bases from V and 7 bases from J, with 10 bases between. The CDR3 length is 12 residues. As DNA, the CDR3 is TGTGCCAGCAGCTCCCGACAGGTTGAAGCTTTCTTT. Translating it yields CASSSRQVEAFF.

In DNA form, the CDR3 reads TGTGCCAGCAGCCGGGACAGGGGGTCGATTGAGCAGTTCTTC. Its translation is CASSRDRGSIEQFF. V is TRBV11-3 and J is TRBJ2-1; 11 bases line up with TRBD1. Germline V gene lookup returns CDR1 SGHNT and CDR2 YENEEA. The J segment lost 9 bases and the V segment lost 5 bases, leaving 6 bases of the junction unmatched. This CDR3 has 14 residues.

The table lists this clone with many counts. V usage is TRBV10-1 and J usage is TRBJ1-5, with D tentatively TRBD1 (5 bases). Germline V gene sequence: CDR1 WNHNN, CDR2 SYGVQD (reference sequence). The V end was cut by 3 bases, the J end by 2 bases, with 17 bases between. The CDR3 is made up of 17 amino acids. In DNA form, the CDR3 reads TGCGCCAGCAGTGACAGGGTAGTTAACACCGGCAATCAGCCCCAGCATTTT. Its protein is CASSDRVVNTGNQPQHF.

The J gene is TRBJ2-1, the V gene TRBV9; 10 bases match TRBD2. V lost 2 bases to trimming and J lost 4 bases; unmatched junction nucleotides: 3. Germline V gene sequence: CDR1 SGDLS, CDR2 YYNGEE. CDR3 size: 15 residues. CDR3 residues: CASSVGLADYNEQFF. The DNA of the CDR3 is TGTGCCAGCAGCGTCGGACTAGCGGATTACAATGAGCAGTTCTTC.

This clone occurred a few times. This chain connects TRBV9 to TRBJ1-2, with D tentatively TRBD1 (6 bases). The V and J ends lost 4 bases and 2 bases respectively, with 15 bases between them. The CDR3 spans 15 residues. The V gene's germline CDR1 is SGDLS and CDR2 YYNGEE. CDR3 nucleotides: TGTGCCAGCAGCAAAACGACAGGCGCCAACTATGGCTACACCTTC. This gives the protein CASSKTTGANYGYTF.

The chain has TRBV4-2 and TRBJ1-2; 7 positions agree with TRBD1. CDR1 and CDR2 (germline): LGHNA, YNFKEQ. The CDR3 length is 13 residues. Trimming took 0 bases from V and 8 from J; bases not matched to a gene: 3. CDR3 bases: TGTGCCAGCAGCCAAGATTGGGACAGCGGCTACACCTTC. Translated: CASSQDWDSGYTF.

The chain recombines TRBV11-3 with TRBJ2-7; 8 nucleotides line up with TRBD2. The CDR3 sequence is 15 residues long. The junction had 7 bases not matched to a gene; V was cut back by 0 bases and J by 6 bases. Per the germline V gene, CDR1 is SGHNT and CDR2 is YENEEA. CDR3 DNA sequence: TGTGCCAGCAGCTTAGAACCGGGGCGGGGGGCCGAGCAGTACTTC. Protein: CASSLEPGRGAEQYF.